This T cell receptor beta chain appears in the sequencing data of a study of human T cells and chemical hapten exposure. About the research overall: For the roughly 25-week duration of the study, patients were given weekly doses of diphenylcyclopropenone on the scalp. Study-wide results and caveats: Patch test score was positively correlated with the counts of TCRs that had expanded at PT1.

The time point is: patch test 3, about 24 weeks after DPC sensitization. Stated treatment: therapeutic diphenylcyclopropenone sensitization with weekly scalp DPC. CDR1 is MNHNY, CDR2 SVGAGI, per germline (reference sequence). V dropped 0 bases and J dropped 8 bases, with 19 bases sitting between them. This CDR3 comprises 16 residues. A word on this clonotype: Antigen: not known.

TCRdb passed the RACE reads through MiXCR, listing each CDR3 protein once. The sample lists more than 70,000 distinct CDR3 sequences, under 13% seen once, with about 0.95% in the top ten. The specimen comprised whole blood, sampled in connection with sensitization to the hapten diphenylcyclopropenone (DPC). The clonotype comes from a woman in her 30s with alopecia areata. Some clones in this sample may be carry-over from other donors' samples. The chain is built from TRBV6-6 and TRBJ1-2, with D perhaps TRBD1 (6 bases). The CDR3 DNA reads TGTGCCAGCAGTTACTCGAAAGGCACAGGGACTGAAGGCTACACCTTC. Translated: CASSYSKGTGTEGYTF.